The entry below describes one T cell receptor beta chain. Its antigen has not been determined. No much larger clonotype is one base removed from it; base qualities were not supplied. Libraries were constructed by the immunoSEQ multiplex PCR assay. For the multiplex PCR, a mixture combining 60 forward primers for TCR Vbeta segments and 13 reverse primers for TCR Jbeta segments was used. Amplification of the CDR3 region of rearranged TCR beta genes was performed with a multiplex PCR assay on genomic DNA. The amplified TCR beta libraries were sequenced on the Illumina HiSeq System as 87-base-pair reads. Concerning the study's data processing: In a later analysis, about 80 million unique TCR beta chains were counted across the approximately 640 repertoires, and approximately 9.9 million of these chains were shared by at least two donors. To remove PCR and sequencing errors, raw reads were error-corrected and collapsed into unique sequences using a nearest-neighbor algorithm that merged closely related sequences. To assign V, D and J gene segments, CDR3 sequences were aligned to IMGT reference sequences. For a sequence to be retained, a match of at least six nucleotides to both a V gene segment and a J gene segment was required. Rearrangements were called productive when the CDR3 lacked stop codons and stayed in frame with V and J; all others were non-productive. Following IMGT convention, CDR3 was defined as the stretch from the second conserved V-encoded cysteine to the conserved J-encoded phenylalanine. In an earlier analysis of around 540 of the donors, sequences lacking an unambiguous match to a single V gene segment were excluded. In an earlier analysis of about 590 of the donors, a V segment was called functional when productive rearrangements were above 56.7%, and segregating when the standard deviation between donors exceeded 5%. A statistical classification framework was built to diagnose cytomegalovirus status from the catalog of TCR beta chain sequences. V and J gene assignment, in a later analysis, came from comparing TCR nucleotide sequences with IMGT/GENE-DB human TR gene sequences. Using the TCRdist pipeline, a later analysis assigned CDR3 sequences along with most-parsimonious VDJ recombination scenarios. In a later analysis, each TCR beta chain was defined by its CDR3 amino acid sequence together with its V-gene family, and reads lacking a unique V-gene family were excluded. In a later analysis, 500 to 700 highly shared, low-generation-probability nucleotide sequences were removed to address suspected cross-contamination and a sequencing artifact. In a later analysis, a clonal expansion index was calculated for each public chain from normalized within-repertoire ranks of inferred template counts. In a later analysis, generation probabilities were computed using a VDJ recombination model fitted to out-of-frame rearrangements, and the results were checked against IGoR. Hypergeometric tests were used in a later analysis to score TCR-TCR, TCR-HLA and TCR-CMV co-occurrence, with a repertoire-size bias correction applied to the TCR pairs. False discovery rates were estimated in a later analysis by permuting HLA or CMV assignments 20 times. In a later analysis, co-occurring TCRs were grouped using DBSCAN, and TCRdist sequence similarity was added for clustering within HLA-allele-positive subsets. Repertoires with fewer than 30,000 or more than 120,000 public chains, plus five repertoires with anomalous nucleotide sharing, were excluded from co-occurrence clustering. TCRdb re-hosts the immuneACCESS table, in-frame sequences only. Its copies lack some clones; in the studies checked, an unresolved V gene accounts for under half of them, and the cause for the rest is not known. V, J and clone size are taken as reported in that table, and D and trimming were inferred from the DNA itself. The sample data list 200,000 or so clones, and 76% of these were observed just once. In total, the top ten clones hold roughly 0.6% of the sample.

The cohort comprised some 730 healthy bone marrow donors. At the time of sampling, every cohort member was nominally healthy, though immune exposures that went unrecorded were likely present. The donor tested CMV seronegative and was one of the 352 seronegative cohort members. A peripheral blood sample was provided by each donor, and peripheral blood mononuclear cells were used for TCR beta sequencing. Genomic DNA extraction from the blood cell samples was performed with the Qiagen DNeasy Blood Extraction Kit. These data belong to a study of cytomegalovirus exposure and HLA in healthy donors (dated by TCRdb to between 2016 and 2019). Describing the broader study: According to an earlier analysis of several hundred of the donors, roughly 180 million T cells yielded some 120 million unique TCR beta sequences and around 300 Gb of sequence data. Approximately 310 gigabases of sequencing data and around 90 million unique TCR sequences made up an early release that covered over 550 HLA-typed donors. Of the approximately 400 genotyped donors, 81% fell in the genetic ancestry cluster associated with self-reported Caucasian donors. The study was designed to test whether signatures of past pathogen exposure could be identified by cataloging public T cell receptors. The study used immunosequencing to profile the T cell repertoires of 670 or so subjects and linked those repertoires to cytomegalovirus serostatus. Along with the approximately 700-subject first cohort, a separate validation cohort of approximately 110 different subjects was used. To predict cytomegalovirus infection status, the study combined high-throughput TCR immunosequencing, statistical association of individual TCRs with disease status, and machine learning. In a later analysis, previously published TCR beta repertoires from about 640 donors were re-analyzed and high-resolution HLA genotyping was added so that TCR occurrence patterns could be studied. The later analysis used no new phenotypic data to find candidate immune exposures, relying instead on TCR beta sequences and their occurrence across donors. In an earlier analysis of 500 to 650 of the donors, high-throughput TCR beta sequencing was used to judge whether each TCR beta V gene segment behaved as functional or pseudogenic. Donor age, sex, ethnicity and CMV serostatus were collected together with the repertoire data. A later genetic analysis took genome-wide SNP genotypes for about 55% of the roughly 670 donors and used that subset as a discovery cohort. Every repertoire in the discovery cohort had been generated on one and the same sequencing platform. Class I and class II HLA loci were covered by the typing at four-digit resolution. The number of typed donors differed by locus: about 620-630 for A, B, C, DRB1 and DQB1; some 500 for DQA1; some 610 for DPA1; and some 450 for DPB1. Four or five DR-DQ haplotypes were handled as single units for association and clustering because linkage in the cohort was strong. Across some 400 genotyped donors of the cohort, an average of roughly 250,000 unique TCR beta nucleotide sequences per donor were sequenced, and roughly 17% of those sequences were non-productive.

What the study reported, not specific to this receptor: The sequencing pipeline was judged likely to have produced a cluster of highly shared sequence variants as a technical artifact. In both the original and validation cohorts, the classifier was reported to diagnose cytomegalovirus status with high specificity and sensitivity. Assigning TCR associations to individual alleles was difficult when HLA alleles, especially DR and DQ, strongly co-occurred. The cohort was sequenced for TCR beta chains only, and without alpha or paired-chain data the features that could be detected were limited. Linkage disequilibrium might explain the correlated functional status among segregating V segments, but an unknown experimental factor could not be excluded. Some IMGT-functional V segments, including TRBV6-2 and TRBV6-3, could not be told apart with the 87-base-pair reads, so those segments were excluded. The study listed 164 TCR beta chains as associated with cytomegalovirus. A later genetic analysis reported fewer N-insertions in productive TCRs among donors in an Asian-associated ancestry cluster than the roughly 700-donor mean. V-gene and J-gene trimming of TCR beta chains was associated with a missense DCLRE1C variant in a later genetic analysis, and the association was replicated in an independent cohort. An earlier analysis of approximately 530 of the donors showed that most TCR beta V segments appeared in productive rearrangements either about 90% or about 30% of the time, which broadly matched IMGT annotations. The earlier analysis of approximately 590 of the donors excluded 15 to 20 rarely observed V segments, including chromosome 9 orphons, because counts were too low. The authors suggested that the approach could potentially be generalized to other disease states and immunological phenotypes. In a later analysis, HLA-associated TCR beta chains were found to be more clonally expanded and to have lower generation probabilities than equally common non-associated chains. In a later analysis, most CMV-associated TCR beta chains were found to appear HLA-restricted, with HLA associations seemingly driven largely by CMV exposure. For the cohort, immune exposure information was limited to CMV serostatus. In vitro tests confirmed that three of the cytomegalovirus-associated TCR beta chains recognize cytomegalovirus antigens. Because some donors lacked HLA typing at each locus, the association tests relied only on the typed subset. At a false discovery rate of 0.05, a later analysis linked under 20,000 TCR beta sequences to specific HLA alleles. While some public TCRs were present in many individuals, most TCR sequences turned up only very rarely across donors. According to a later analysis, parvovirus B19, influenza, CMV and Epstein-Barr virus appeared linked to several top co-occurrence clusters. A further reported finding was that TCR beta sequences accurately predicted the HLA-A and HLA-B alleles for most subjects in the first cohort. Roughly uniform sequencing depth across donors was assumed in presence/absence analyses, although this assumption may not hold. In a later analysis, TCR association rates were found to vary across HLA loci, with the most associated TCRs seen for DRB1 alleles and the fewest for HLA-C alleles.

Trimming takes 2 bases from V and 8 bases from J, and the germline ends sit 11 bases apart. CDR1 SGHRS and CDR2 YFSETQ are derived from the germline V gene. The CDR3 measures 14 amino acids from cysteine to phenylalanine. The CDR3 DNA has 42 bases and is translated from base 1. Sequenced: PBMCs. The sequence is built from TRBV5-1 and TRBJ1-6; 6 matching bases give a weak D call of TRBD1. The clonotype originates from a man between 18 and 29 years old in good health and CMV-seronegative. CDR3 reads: CASSFKGGDSPLHF. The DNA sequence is TGCGCCAGCAGCTTCAAGGGGGGGGATTCACCCCTCCACTTT.